These 17 T cell receptor beta chains share one sample of origin, sequenced in a study of CD8+CD57+ T cells in acquired aplastic anemia. CDR3 and TCR beta VDJ profiling relied on genomic DNA as the template. TCRdb used MiXCR to reprocess the reads, holding one entry per CDR3 protein. The data hold about 270,000 distinct CDR3 sequences, with 50% to 70% observed a single time. Sequenced: sorted CD4+, CD8+, or CD8+CD57+ T cells (not recorded which) from PBMCs. The receptors were sampled from a human donor with severe aplastic anemia or a healthy control (not recorded which).

This chain joins TRBV7-2 and TRBJ1-1; D remains ambiguous. CDR1 is SGHTA, CDR2 FQGNSA, per germline. Trimming took off 1 base at V and 6 bases at J, with 15 bases between the two ends. This CDR3 comprises 15 residues. The CDR3 DNA sequence: TGTGCCAGCAGCTTAGAAAACCTCGGGAAGGCTGAAGCTTTCTTT. Residues: CASSLENLGKAEAFF.

The chain employs TRBV9 and TRBJ1-6; TRBD1 aligns across 9 bases. This CDR3 spans 14 amino acids. Germline V lookup: CDR1 SGDLS, CDR2 YYNGEE. V gave up 4 bases and J gave up 8 bases; unmatched junction bases: 4. The DNA for the CDR3 is TGTGCCAGCAGCCTCCGGGACAGGGATTCACCCCTCCACTTT. This gives the protein CASSLRDRDSPLHF. The whole variable domain, remainder taken from reference TRBV9 and TRBJ1-6, is DSGVTQTPKHLITATGQRVTLRCSPRSGDLSVYWYQQSLDQGLQFLIQYYNGEERAKGNILERFSAQQFPDLHSELNLSSLELGDSALYFCASSLRDRDSPLHFGNGTRLTVT.

This clonotype was picked up many times. The chain is built from TRBV11-2 and TRBJ2-3, with TRBD2 matching 11 bases. The CDR3 is made up of 19 amino acids. The J segment lost 3 bases and the V segment lost 1 base, leaving 12 bases of the junction unmatched. CDR1 and CDR2 (germline): SGHAT, FQNNGV. CDR3 amino acids: CASSLGLGLAGGRTDTQYF. The CDR3, as DNA: TGTGCCAGCAGCTTAGGACTCGGGCTAGCGGGGGGTCGGACAGATACGCAGTATTTT.

The chain joins TRBV7-2 to TRBJ2-7; 7 bases line up with TRBD1. The length of the CDR3 is 14 residues. The V segment lost 3 bases and the J segment 2 bases; nucleotides outside the gene matches: 4. Looked up from germline, CDR1 is SGHTA and CDR2 is FQGNSA. CDR3: CASSFTGATYEQYF. In nucleotides, the CDR3 is TGTGCCAGCAGCTTCACAGGGGCAACCTACGAGCAGTACTTC.

The chain recombines TRBV19 with TRBJ1-1, with no clear D. The V gene lost 7 bases and the J gene lost 2 bases, with 14 bases spanning the gap. The V gene's germline CDR1 is LNHDA and CDR2 SQIVND (reference sequence). The CDR3 has 14 amino acids. CDR3 nucleotides: TGTGCCAGTACCTCCCGAGTTAGAAACACTGAAGCTTTCTTT. This translates into CASTSRVRNTEAFF.

CDR3 bases: TGTGCCACCAGTGCCCCTGGACAGCCCTACGAGCAGTACTTC. It is translated as CATSAPGQPYEQYF. The chain has TRBV24-1 and TRBJ2-7, with a weak D call TRBD1 (6 bases). Germline V gene data show CDR1 as KGHDR and CDR2 as SFDVKD. With 5 bases removed from V and 2 bases from J, the gap between germline ends came to 12 bases. The CDR3 is 14 residues long.

This chain uses TRBV20-1 with TRBJ2-1, with D possibly being TRBD2 (5 bases). Germline V lookup: CDR1 DFQATT, CDR2 SNEGSKA (reference sequence). The ends were cut back, 5 bases at V and 5 bases at J, with 10 bases in the middle. The CDR3 loop spans 12 amino acids. CDR3 in DNA: TGCAGTGCTTTGGACTGGAACAATGAGCAGTTCTTC. This sequence encodes CSALDWNNEQFF.

With respect to this clonotype: A much larger clone lies one base from this, so it may be a read error. The J gene is TRBJ2-1, the V gene TRBV6-5; D is unclear. Germline lookup yields CDR1 MNHEY and CDR2 SVGAGI. The CDR3 spans 13 residues. The CDR3 DNA reads as TGTGCCAGCAGTTACCTGGGATACAATGAGCAGTCCTTC. This gives the protein CASSYLGYNEQSF.

J is TRBJ2-5 and V is TRBV20-1; D possibly matches TRBD1 or TRBD2 (5 bases each). Germline assignment: CDR1 DFQATT and CDR2 SNEGSKA (reference sequence). V was shortened by 6 bases and J by 1 base, with 18 bases between the two germline ends. The CDR3 spans 15 residues. In DNA form, the CDR3 reads TGCAGTGCGGTGTGGGACCCCCTGACCCAAGAGACCCAGTACTTC. Amino acids: CSAVWDPLTQETQYF.

The chain has TRBV2 and TRBJ1-1; perhaps TRBD1 as D (5 bases). Trimming pared 3 bases from V and 12 bases from J, leaving 8 bases between. The CDR3 contains 10 residues. Germline CDR1 reads SNHLY; CDR2 reads FYNNEI. The CDR3 DNA sequence: TGTGCCAGCAGTGACAGGGCATCTTTCTTT. Amino acid sequence: CASSDRASFF.

Notes on this clonotype: Given a much more abundant clone one base away, this may be a read error. The gene calls are TRBV4-1 and TRBJ2-5; 9 bases line up with TRBD2. V dropped 1 base and J dropped 1; count of bases not matched to a gene: 4. The CDR3 consists of 16 residues. CDR1 is MGHRA, CDR2 YSYEKL, per germline. The CDR3 bases are TGCGCCAGCAGCCAAGCCGAAGCGGGGGGCCAAGAGACCCAGTACTTC. It yields the protein CASSQAEAGGQETQYF.

This clonotype was picked up a small number of times. The V gene is TRBV7-8, the J gene TRBJ2-7; a weak D match, TRBD2 (6 bases). The length of the CDR3 is 15 residues. The V gene's germline CDR1 is SGHVS and CDR2 FQNEAQ. The V end lost 0 bases, the J end lost 0 bases, and 9 bases lay between the germline ends. In DNA, the CDR3 is TGTGCCAGCAGCTTAGCGGGGGGAAGCTCCTACGAGCAGTACTTC. This codes for CASSLAGGSSYEQYF.

The chain uses TRBV7-7 and TRBJ1-5; tentatively, D is TRBD1 (5 bases). The CDR3 is 13 residues long. The V gene lost 4 bases and the J gene lost 5 bases, with 9 bases spanning the gap. Germline assignment: CDR1 SSHAT and CDR2 FNYEAQ (reference sequence). The CDR3 coding sequence is TGTGCCAGCAGCTCAGACAGCGATCAGCCCCAGCATTTT. Residues: CASSSDSDQPQHF.

The rearrangement uses TRBV7-9 and TRBJ2-1, with TRBD2 as a possible D gene (5 bases). This CDR3 has 13 residues. V was clipped by 5 bases and J by 8 bases, with 13 bases between them. CDR1 is SEHNR and CDR2 is FQNEAQ in the germline V gene (reference sequence). The DNA of the CDR3 is TGTGCCAGCAGCACGACGCGGGCCTATGAGCAGTTCTTC. Translating gives CASSTTRAYEQFF.

A note on this clonotype: An end of the junction differs from the germline gene, which may be a read error. The rearrangement uses TRBV19 and TRBJ1-6, with D unresolved. Germline V gene sequence: CDR1 LNHDA, CDR2 SQIVND (reference sequence). The CDR3 sequence is 17 residues long. DNA for the CDR3: TGTGCCAATAGTACTGACCTGCTAAGCTCCTATAATTCACCCCTCCACTTT. Translating it yields CANSTDLLSSYNSPLHF.

The rearrangement joins TRBV20-1 to TRBJ1-1, with no clear D. The germline V gene encodes CDR1 DFQATT and CDR2 SNEGSKA (reference sequence). This CDR3 comprises 13 residues. The germline V and J ends were trimmed by 1 base and 0 bases, with 6 bases remaining between them. CDR3 amino acids: CSARGDMNTEAFF. DNA for the CDR3: TGCAGTGCTAGAGGTGACATGAACACTGAAGCTTTCTTT.

The genes are TRBV7-4 and TRBJ1-4, with D possibly being TRBD1 (5 bases). V lost 5 bases to trimming and J lost 2 bases, with 12 bases between them. There are 15 residues in the CDR3. CDR1 and CDR2 (germline): SGHVT, SQSDAQ. The CDR3 sequence: CASSPGGSTNEKLFF. CDR3 nucleotide sequence: TGTGCCAGCAGCCCCGGGGGGTCGACTAATGAAAAACTGTTTTTT.